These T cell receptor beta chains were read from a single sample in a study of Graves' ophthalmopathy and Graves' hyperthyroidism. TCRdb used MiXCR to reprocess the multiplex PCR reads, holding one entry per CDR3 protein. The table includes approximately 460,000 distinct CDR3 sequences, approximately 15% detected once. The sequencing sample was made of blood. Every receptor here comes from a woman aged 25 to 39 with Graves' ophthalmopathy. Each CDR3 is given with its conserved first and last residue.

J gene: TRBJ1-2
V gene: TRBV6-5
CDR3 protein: CASSYVPGANYGYTF

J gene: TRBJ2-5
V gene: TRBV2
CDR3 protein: CASRKTSGGRETQYF

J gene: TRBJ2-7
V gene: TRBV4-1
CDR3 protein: CASSQLGTPFSYEQYF

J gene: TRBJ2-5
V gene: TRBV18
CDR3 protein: CASSPNNQETQYF

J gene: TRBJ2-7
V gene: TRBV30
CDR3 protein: CARSRGGGGYEQYF

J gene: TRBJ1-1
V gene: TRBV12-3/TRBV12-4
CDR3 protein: CASRTGRAGAAFF

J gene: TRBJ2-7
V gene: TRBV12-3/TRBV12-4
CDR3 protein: CASTSGRFSEQYF

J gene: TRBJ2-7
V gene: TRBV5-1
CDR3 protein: CASSFQQGASEQYF

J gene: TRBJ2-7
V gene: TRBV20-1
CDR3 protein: CSAGGLTYEQYF

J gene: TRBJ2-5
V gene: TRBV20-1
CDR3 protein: CSAPTWTGPETQYF

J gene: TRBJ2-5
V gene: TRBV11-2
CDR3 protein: CASSFSYSGGSAAQETQYF

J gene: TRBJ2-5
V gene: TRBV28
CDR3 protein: CASHGTLTGKETQYF

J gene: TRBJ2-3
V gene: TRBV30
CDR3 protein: CAWSRALGTDTQYF

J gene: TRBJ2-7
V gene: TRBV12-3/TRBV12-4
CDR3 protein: CASSPDFGEQYF

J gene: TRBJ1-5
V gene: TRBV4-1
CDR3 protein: CASSSRQGDRANQPQHF

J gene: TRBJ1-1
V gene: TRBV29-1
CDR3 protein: CSVLTPGPKHTEAFF

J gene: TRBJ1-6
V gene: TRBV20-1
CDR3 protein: CSASDRARAPLHF

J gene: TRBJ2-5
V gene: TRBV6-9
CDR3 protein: CASSYLNQETQYF

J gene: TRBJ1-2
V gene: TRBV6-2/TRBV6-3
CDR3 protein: CASRIGGYGYTF

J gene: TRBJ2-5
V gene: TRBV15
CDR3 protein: CATSRDRPEGTQYF

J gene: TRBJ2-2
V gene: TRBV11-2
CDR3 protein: CASSSPGGLATGELSF

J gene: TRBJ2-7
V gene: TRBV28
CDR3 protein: CASSTAGQGSYEQYF

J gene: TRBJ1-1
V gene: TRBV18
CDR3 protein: CASSPGNWNTEAFF

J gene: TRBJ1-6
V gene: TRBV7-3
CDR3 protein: CASSSDRGSPLHF

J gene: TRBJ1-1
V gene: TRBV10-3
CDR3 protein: CAIRTTGGGNTEAFF

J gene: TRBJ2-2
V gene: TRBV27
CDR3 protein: CASSSSGRATGELFF

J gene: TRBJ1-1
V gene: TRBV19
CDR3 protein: CASSIIRRDRNTEAFF

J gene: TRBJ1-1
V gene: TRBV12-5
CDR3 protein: CASVGNPNTEAFF

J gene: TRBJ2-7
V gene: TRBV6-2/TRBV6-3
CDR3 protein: CASLRLAVYEQYF

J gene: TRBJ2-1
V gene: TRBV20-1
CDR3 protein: CSARGLDEQFF

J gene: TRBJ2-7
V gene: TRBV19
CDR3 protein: CASIRVSGYEQYF

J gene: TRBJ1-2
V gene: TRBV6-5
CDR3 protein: CASSYGPLQGIYGYTF